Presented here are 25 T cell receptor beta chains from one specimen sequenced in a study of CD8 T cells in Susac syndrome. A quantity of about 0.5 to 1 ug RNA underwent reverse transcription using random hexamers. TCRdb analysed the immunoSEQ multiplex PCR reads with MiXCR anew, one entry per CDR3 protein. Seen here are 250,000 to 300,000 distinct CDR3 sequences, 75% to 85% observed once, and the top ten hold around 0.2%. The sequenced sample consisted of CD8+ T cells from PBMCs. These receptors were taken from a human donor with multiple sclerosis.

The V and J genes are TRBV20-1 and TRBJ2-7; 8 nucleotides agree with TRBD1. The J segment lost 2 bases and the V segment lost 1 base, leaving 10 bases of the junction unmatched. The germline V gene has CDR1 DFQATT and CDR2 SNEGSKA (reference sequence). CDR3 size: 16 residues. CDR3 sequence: CSARGKDRVVTYEQYF. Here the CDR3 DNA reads TGCAGTGCTAGAGGGAAGGACAGGGTAGTCACCTACGAGCAGTACTTC.

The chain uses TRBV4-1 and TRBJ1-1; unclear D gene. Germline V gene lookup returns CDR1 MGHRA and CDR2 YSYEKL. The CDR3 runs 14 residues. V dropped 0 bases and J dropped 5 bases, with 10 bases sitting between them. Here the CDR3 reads CASSQDKMGTEAFF. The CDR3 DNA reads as TGCGCCAGCAGCCAAGATAAAATGGGGACTGAAGCTTTCTTT.

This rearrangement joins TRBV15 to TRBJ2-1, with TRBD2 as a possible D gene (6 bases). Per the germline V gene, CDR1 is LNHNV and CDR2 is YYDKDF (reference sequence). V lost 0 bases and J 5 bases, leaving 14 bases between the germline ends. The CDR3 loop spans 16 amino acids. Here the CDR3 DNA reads TGTGCCACCAGCAGAGATCGCGGGAATGGTGACAATGAGCAGTTCTTC. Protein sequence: CATSRDRGNGDNEQFF. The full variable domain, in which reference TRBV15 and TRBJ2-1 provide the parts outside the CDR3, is DAMVIQNPRYQVTQFGKPVTLSCSQTLNHNVMYWYQQKSSQAPKLLFHYYDKDFNNEADTPDNFQSRRPNTSFCFLDIRSPGLGDTAMYLCATSRDRGNGDNEQFFGPGTRLTVL.

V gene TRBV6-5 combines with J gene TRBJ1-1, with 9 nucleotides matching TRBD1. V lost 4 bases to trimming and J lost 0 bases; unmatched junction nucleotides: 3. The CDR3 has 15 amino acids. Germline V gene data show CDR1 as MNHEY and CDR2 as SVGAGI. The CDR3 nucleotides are TGTGCCAGCAGTTGGACAGGGGCCGTGAACACTGAAGCTTTCTTT. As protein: CASSWTGAVNTEAFF.

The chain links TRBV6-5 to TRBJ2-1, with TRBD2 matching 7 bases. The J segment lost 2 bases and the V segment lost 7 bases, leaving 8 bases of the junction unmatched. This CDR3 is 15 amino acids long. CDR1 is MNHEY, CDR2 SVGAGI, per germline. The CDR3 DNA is TGTGCCAGCATATCCGGGACTACCACCTACAATGAGCAGTTCTTC. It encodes CASISGTTTYNEQFF.

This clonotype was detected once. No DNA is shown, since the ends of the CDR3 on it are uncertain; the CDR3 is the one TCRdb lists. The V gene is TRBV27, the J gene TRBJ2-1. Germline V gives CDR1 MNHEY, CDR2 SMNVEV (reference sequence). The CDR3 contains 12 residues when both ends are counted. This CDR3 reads CASSFLENEQFF.

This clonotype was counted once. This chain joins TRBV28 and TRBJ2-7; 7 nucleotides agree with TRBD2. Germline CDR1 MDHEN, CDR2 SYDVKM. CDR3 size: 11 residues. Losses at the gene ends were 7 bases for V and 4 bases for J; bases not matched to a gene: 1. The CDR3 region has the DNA TGTGCCAGCAACGGGGGGTACGAGCAGTACTTC. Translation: CASNGGYEQYF.

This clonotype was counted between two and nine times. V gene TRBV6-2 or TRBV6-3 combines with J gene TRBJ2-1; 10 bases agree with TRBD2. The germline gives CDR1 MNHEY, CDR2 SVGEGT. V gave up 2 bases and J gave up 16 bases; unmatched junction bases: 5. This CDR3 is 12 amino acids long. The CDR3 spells CASSYLAGDRFF. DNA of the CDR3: TGTGCCAGCAGTTACCTAGCGGGGGACCGCTTCTTC.

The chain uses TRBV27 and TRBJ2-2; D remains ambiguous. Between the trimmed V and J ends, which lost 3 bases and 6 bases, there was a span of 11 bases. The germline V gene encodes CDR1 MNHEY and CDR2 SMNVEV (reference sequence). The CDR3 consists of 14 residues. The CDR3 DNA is TGTGCCAGCAGTTTGGAGATTATCTCCGGGGAGCTGTTTTTT. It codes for CASSLEIISGELFF.

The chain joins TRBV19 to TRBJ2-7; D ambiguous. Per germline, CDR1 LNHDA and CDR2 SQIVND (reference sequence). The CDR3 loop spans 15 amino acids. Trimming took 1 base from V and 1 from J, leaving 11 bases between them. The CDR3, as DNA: TGTGCCAGTAGTATAGCCAACACGGATTCCTACGAGCAGTACTTC. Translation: CASSIANTDSYEQYF.

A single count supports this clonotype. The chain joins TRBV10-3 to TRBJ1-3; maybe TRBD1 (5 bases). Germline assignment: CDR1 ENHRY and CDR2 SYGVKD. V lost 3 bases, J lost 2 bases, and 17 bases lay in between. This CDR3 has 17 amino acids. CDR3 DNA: TGTGCCATCAGTGACAAGTTCGGGGCAGAACCTGGAAACACCATATATTTT. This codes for CAISDKFGAEPGNTIYF.

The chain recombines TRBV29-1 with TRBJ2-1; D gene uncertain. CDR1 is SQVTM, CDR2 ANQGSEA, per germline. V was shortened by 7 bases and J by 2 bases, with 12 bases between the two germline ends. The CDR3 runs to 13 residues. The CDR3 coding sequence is TGCAGCGCCAGACTGTTAACCTACAATGAGCAGTTCTTC. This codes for CSARLLTYNEQFF.

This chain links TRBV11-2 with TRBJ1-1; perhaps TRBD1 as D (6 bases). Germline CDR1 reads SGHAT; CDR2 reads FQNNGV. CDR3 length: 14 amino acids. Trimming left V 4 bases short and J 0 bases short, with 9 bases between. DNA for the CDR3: TGTGCCAGCAGCTATGGACAGATGAACACTGAAGCTTTCTTT. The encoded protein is CASSYGQMNTEAFF.

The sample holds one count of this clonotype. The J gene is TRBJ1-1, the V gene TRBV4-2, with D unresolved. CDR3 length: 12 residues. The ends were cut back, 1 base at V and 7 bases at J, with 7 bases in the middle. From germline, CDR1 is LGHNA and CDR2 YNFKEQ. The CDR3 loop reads CASSQGGIEAFF. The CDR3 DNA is TGTGCCAGCAGCCAAGGAGGAATTGAAGCTTTCTTT.

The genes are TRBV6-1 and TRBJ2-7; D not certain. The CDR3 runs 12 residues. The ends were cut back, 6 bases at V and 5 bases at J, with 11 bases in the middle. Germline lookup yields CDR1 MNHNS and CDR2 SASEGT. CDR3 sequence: CASRNTSDEQYF. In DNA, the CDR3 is TGTGCCAGCAGGAACACATCTGACGAGCAGTACTTC.

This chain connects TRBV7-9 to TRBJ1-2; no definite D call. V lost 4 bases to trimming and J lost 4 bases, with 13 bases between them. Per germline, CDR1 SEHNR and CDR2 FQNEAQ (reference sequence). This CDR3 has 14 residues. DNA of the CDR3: TGTGCCAGCAGCTCGGTAGGTGGACGCTATGGCTACACCTTC. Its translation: CASSSVGGRYGYTF. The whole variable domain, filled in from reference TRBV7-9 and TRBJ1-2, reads DTGVSQNPRHKITKRGQNVTFRCDPISEHNRLYWYRQTLGQGPEFLTYFQNEAQLEKSRLLSDRFSAERPKGSFSTLEIQRTEQGDSAMYLCASSSVGGRYGYTFGSGTRLTVV.

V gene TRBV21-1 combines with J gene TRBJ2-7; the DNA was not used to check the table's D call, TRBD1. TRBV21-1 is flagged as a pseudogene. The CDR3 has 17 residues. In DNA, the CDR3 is TGTGCCAGCAGCAAAGGTGTCTGTAGGCAGGGAAACTACGAGCAGTACTTC. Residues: CASSKGVCRQGNYEQYF.

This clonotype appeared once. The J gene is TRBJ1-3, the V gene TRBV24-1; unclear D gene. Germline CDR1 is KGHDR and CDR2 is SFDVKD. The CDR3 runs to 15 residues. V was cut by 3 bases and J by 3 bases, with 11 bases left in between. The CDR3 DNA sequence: TGTGCCACCAGTGATCCCAGCCTCAGTGGAAACACCATATATTTT. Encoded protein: CATSDPSLSGNTIYF.

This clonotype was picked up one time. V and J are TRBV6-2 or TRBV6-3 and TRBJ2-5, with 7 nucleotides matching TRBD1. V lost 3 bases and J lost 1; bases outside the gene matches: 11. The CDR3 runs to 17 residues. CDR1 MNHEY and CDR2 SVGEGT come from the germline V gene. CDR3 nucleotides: TGTGCCAGCAGTTATAGCCAGGGGACAGACAGCCAAGAGACCCAGTACTTC. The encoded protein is CASSYSQGTDSQETQYF.

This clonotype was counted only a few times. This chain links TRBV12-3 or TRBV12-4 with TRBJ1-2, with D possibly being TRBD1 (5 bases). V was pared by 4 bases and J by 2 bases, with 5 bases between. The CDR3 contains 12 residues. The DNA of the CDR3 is TGTGCCAGCAGTTGGGGGAACTATGGCTACACCTTC. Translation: CASSWGNYGYTF.

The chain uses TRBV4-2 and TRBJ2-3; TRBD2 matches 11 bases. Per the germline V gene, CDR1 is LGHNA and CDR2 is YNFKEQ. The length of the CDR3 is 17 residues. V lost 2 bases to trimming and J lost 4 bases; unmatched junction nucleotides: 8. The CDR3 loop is CASSQHLLAGVPDTQYF. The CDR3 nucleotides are TGTGCCAGCAGCCAACACCTACTAGCGGGAGTACCAGATACGCAGTATTTT.

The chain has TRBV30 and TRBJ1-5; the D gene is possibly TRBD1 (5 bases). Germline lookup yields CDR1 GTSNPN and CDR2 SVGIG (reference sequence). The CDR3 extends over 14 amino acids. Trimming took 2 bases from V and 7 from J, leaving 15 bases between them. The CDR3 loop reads CAWSLGLGTQPQHF. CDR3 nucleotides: TGTGCCTGGAGTCTCGGACTCGGGACGCAGCCCCAGCATTTT. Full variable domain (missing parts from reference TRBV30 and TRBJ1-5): SQTIHQWPATLVQPVGSPLSLECTVEGTSNPNLYWYRQAAGRGLQLLFYSVGIGQISSEVPQNLSASRPQDRQFILSSKKLLLSDSGFYLCAWSLGLGTQPQHFGDGTRLSIL.

CDR3 bases: TGCGCCAGCAGCCAAATTAGCGGTTTCATGAACGAGCAGTACTTC. Translation gives CASSQISGFMNEQYF. This rearrangement joins TRBV4-3 to TRBJ2-7; D may be TRBD2 (6 bases). The CDR3 extends over 15 amino acids. Germline V gene data show CDR1 as LGHNA and CDR2 as YSLEER. Trimming pared 2 bases from V and 5 bases from J, leaving 16 bases between.

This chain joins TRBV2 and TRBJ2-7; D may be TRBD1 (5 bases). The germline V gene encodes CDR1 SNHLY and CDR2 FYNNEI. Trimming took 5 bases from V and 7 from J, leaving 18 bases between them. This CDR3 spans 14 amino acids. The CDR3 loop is CASSPLGAAGEQYF. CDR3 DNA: TGTGCCAGCAGTCCCCTAGGGGCCGCAGGGGAGCAGTACTTC.

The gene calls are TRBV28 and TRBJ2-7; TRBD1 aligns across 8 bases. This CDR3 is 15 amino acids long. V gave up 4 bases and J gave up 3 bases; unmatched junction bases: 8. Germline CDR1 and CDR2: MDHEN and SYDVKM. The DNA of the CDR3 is TGTGCCAGCAGTTCCAGACAGGGGACGAACTACGAGCAGTACTTC. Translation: CASSSRQGTNYEQYF.